This TCR beta chain was obtained from a study of T cells in Graves' hyperthyroidism and ophthalmopathy. The length of the CDR3 is 13 residues. Germline CDR1 SEHNR, CDR2 FQNEAQ (reference sequence). With 1 base removed from V and 2 bases from J, the gap between germline ends came to 4 bases. The CDR3 regions of TCR beta were amplified from RNA transcripts. Primed by the HTBI set, a first-round RT-PCR was run on the TCR CDR3. MiXCR, applied by TCRdb to the multiplex PCR reads, yields one record per CDR3 protein. The repertoire includes approximately 640,000 distinct CDR3 sequences, approximately 42% of them detected once, and less than 9% sits in the top ten. Lactation, pregnancy, other autoimmune disease or uncontrolled infection led to exclusion of patients. Study findings and constraints: Classification by a 13 V-J model distinguished ophthalmopathy from stable hyperthyroidism. In the blood, most expanded thyroid clonotypes above 0.001 appeared as well.

Worth noting for this clonotype: Its specificity is unknown.

This chain uses TRBV7-9 with TRBJ2-3, with D unclear. The sequenced sample was peripheral blood or thyroid tissue (not recorded which). The TCR originated in an adult man with Graves' disease, either hyperthyroidism or ophthalmopathy (not recorded which). CDR3 coding DNA: TGTGCCAGCAGCTTAGGGATCACAGATACGCAGTATTTT. It translates to CASSLGITDTQYF.